This T cell receptor beta chain originates from a study of blood T cell repertoires in COVID-19. Study-level background: The United States, Italy and Spain were the sources of the acute and convalescent COVID-19 samples.

Using immunoSEQ multiplex PCR, the repertoire was profiled, and TCRdb retains in-frame clones only, with some absent. The sample records roughly 230,000 clones, just under 90% being singletons. All enrollees were about 18 to 90 years old and from 20 to 25 US areas. The sequenced sample consisted of PBMCs or T cells enriched from blood (not recorded which). This TCR was recovered from a woman aged 30 to 39 with acute COVID-19.

The CDR3 DNA follows: TGTGCCAGCAGCCAACTGGACAGGGTGCGCACTGAAGCTTTCTTT. Amino acid sequence: CASSQLDRVRTEAFF. J is TRBJ1-1 and V is TRBV14, with 8 positions matching TRBD1. V was pared by 2 bases and J by 4 bases, with 6 bases of the junction left unmatched. The CDR3 spans 15 residues. CDR1 is SGHDN, CDR2 FVKESK, per germline.